Presented here are 16 T cell receptor beta chains from one specimen sequenced in a study of shared T cell receptors in the human thymus. Here immunoSEQ multiplex PCR was the method, and the copy in TCRdb shows in-frame clones only, minus some. The sample carries around 68,000 clones, roughly 96% recorded once. The sequenced sample was thymocytes. These receptors were collected from a human donor.

The rearrangement links TRBV5-1 to TRBJ1-1; a weak D match, TRBD1 (6 bases). V lost 4 bases to trimming and J lost 3 bases, with 25 bases between them. CDR1 and CDR2 (germline): SGHRS, YFSETQ. The CDR3 contains 18 residues. CDR3 protein: CASSLQQTARGRDTEAFF. The CDR3 coding sequence is TGCGCCAGCAGCCTCCAACAGACGGCGAGGGGGAGAGACACTGAAGCTTTCTTT.

V gene TRBV9 combines with J gene TRBJ1-1, with 9 bases aligning to TRBD1. The V gene end was trimmed by 1 base and the J gene end by 7 bases; junction bases not matched to a gene: 8. The CDR3 runs to 15 residues. Germline V gene sequence: CDR1 SGDLS, CDR2 YYNGEE. CDR3 sequence (DNA): TGTGCCAGCAGCGTATCTGGGACAGGGAAAAATGAAGCTTTCTTT. Residues: CASSVSGTGKNEAFF. The whole variable domain, remainder taken from reference TRBV9 and TRBJ1-1, is DSGVTQTPKHLITATGQRVTLRCSPRSGDLSVYWYQQSLDQGLQFLIQYYNGEERAKGNILERFSAQQFPDLHSELNLSSLELGDSALYFCASSVSGTGKNEAFFGQGTRLTVV.

A remark on this clone: A junction end diverges from the germline sequence, so it may reflect a read error. This sample includes further DNA sequences coding for the same CDR3. This chain connects TRBV4-1 to TRBJ2-7; TRBD1 matches at 9 bases. Germline V gene sequence: CDR1 MGHRA, CDR2 YSYEKL. This CDR3 is 18 amino acids long. The DNA for the CDR3 is TGCGCCAGTAGCCAACATCGGGTCCCGGGACAGGGATCCTACGAGCAGTACTTC. It translates to CASSQHRVPGQGSYEQYF.

The chain combines TRBV27 with TRBJ1-6; the D is unclear. The CDR3 spans 15 residues. The germline CDR1 and CDR2 sequences are MNHEY and SMNVEV (reference sequence). V gave up 3 bases and J gave up 2 bases, with 8 bases separating them. The CDR3 reads CASSFGRAYNSPLHF. In DNA form, the CDR3 reads TGTGCCAGCAGTTTTGGGAGGGCCTATAATTCACCCCTCCACTTT.

V and J are TRBV9 and TRBJ1-1; D uncertain. The germline gives CDR1 SGDLS, CDR2 YYNGEE. With 3 bases removed from V and 2 bases from J, the gap between germline ends came to 14 bases. The length of the CDR3 is 15 residues. The CDR3 protein is CASSGFYGVNTEAFF. The CDR3 DNA sequence: TGTGCCAGCAGCGGCTTCTACGGGGTTAACACTGAAGCTTTCTTT.

This sequence joins TRBV25-1 and TRBJ2-5; D uncertain. Germline CDR1 reads MGHDK; CDR2 reads SYGVNS. This CDR3 is 16 amino acids long. V was pared by 0 bases and J by 0 bases, with 11 bases between. CDR3 residues: CASSEYIRSHQETQYF. The CDR3 nucleotides are TGTGCCAGCAGTGAATATATTCGGTCGCACCAAGAGACCCAGTACTTC.

The chain has TRBV10-3 and TRBJ2-5; D may match TRBD1 or TRBD2 (5 bases each). This CDR3 contains 17 residues. Between the trimmed V and J ends, which lost 3 bases and 0 bases, there was a span of 17 bases. The V gene's germline CDR1 is ENHRY and CDR2 SYGVKD. The DNA for the CDR3 is TGTGCCATCAGTGAATTTGAGGGACCCATGTACCAAGAGACCCAGTACTTC. Residues: CAISEFEGPMYQETQYF.

The rearrangement links TRBV4-3 to TRBJ1-4, with unresolved D. Germline assignment: CDR1 LGHNA and CDR2 YSLEER. The CDR3 has 17 amino acids. V dropped 2 bases and J dropped 10 bases, with 23 bases sitting between them. The CDR3 sequence is CASSQHPVGGRSGKLFF. The CDR3 nucleotides are TGCGCCAGCAGCCAACACCCCGTCGGAGGAAGGTCGGGAAAACTGTTTTTT.

This sequence joins TRBV4-3 and TRBJ2-1; 7 positions match TRBD2. V lost 9 bases and J lost 4; bases outside the gene matches: 9. The germline V gene encodes CDR1 LGHNA and CDR2 YSLEER. The CDR3 spans 14 residues. Here the CDR3 reads CASGGGPLYNEQFF. The CDR3 DNA sequence: TGCGCCAGTGGGGGGGGACCTTTGTACAATGAGCAGTTCTTC.

The chain recombines TRBV18 with TRBJ2-1; D unclear. V was pared by 2 bases and J by 5 bases, with 7 bases between. Germline V gene lookup returns CDR1 KGHSH and CDR2 LQKENI. The CDR3 loop spans 13 amino acids. Written as DNA, the CDR3 is TGTGCCAGCTCACCAGGGCGTGACAATGAGCAGTTCTTC. This gives the protein CASSPGRDNEQFF.

This clone appeared once. This rearrangement joins TRBV4-2 to TRBJ2-5; D is possibly TRBD1 or TRBD2 (6 bases each). Germline V gene sequence: CDR1 LGHNA, CDR2 YNFKEQ. The length of the CDR3 is 15 residues. V gave up 4 bases and J gave up 4 bases, with 16 bases separating them. As DNA, the CDR3 is TGTGCCAGCAGCCCACGGCGAGGAGGGGGAGAGACCCAGTACTTC. Residues: CASSPRRGGGETQYF.

This clone was seen just once. The V call is TRBV2, the J call TRBJ2-1, with 8 bases lining up with TRBD2. In germline, CDR1 is SNHLY, CDR2 FYNNEI. The length of the CDR3 is 12 residues. Trimming removed 10 bases from V and 8 bases from J; junction bases left unmatched: 7. The CDR3 DNA reads TGTGCCACCAAAGCGGGGGAGGATGAGCAGTTCTTC. It codes for CATKAGEDEQFF.

V and J are TRBV19 and TRBJ1-1; 7 bases are a match to TRBD1. The ends lost 3 bases at V and 10 bases at J; junction bases unmatched: 8. Germline V gene data show CDR1 as LNHDA and CDR2 as SQIVND (reference sequence). The CDR3 runs 13 residues. CDR3 nucleotides: TGTGCCAGTAGTATTAGAGAAGCAGGGGGAGCTTTCTTT. Encoded protein: CASSIREAGGAFF.

The chain employs TRBV20-1 and TRBJ2-1; no definite D call. In germline, CDR1 is DFQATT, CDR2 SNEGSKA (reference sequence). CDR3 length: 10 amino acids. Deletions cut 0 bases from V and 9 bases from J, with 3 bases between. The CDR3 nucleotides are TGCAGTGCTAGAGACGGTGAGCAGTTCTTC. Its translation: CSARDGEQFF.

This sequence joins TRBV14 and TRBJ2-7; TRBD2 might be the D (5 bases). The CDR3 covers 17 residues. Trimming stripped 0 bases from V and 5 bases from J, with 20 bases between. Germline V gene sequence: CDR1 SGHDN, CDR2 FVKESK. The CDR3 sequence: CASSQDSRGWERDEQYF. The CDR3 DNA reads TGTGCCAGCAGCCAAGATTCCAGAGGATGGGAGCGCGACGAGCAGTACTTC.

This chain uses TRBV10-3 with TRBJ1-4, with D possibly being TRBD1 (5 bases). The CDR3 is 16 residues long. V lost 5 bases to trimming and J lost 5 bases, with 18 bases between them. CDR1 and CDR2 (germline): ENHRY, SYGVKD. The CDR3 DNA reads TGTGCCATCAGTTCAAACCTCGGGACCACCAATGAAAAACTGTTTTTT. Translation gives CAISSNLGTTNEKLFF.